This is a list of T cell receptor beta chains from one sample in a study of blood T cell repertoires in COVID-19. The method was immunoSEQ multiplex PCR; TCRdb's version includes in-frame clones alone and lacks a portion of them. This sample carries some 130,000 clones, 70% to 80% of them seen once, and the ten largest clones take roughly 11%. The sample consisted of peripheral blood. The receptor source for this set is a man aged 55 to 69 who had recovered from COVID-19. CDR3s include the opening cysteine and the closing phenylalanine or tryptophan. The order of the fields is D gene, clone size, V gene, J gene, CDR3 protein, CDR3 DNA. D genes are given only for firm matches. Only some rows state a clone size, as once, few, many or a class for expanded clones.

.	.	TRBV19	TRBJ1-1	CASSIGHQNTEAFF	TGTGCCAGTAGTATTGGACACCAGAACACTGAAGCTTTCTTT
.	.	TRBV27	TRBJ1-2	CASSLRDNFGGGYTF	TGTGCCAGCAGTTTAAGGGACAACTTTGGGGGCGGCTACACCTTC
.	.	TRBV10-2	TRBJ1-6	CATKGADNSPLHF	TGCGCCACCAAAGGGGCAGATAATTCACCCCTCCACTTT
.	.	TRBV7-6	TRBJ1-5	CASSKRRVSNNQPQHF	TGTGCCAGCAGCAAAAGGCGGGTGTCGAACAATCAGCCCCAGCATTTT
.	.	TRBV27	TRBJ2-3	CASSPDWSTDTQYF	TGTGCCAGCAGTCCCGACTGGAGCACAGATACGCAGTATTTT
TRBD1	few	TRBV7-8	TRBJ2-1	CASSLDRAEQFF	TGTGCCAGCAGCCTGGACAGGGCCGAGCAGTTCTTC
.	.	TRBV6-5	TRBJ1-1	CASNVEDGPFGAFF	TGTGCCAGCAACGTAGAGGATGGCCCTTTCGGGGCTTTCTTT
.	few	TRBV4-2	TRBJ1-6	CASSQHQGYNGSPLHF	TGTGCCAGCAGTCAACACCAGGGTTATAACGGTTCACCCCTCCACTTT
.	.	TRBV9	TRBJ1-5	CASSAIGPGQPQHF	TGTGCCAGCAGCGCCATCGGCCCGGGTCAGCCCCAGCATTTT
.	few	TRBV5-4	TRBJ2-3	CASSFSTDTQYF	TGTGCCAGCAGCTTCAGTACAGATACGCAGTATTTT
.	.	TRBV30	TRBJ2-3	CAWSTGGLDTDTQYF	TGTGCCTGGAGTACGGGGGGCTTAGACACAGATACGCAGTATTTT
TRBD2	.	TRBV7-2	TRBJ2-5	CASSLAGTSGQETQYF	TGTGCCAGCAGCTTAGCGGGGACTAGCGGTCAAGAGACCCAGTACTTC
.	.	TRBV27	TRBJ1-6	CASSFIRGRRNSPLHF	TGTGCCAGCAGTTTTATTAGAGGGCGGAGGAATTCACCCCTCCACTTT
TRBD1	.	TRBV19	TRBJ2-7	CASSISWPGGAHEQYF	TGTGCCAGTAGTATAAGTTGGCCAGGGGGCGCCCACGAGCAGTACTTC
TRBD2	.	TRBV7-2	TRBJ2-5	CASIPGLAVQETQYF	TGTGCCAGCATCCCCGGACTAGCGGTCCAAGAGACCCAGTACTTC
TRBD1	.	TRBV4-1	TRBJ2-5	CASSQAGTGGVGETQYF	TGCGCCAGCAGCCAAGCTGGGACAGGGGGCGTGGGAGAGACCCAGTACTTC
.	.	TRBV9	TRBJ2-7	CASSVGGFDEQYF	TGTGCCAGCAGCGTCGGGGGTTTCGACGAGCAGTACTTC
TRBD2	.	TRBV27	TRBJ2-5	CASSFRTSGHQETQYF	TGTGCCAGCAGTTTCCGGACTAGCGGGCACCAAGAGACCCAGTACTTC
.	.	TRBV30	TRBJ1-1	CAWSRWGAAEAFF	TGTGCCTGGAGTAGGTGGGGCGCGGCTGAAGCTTTCTTT
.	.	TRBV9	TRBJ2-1	CASSVTGGVDEQFF	TGTGCCAGCAGCGTAACCGGAGGGGTGGACGAGCAGTTCTTC
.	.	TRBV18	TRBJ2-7	CASSPQRDYEQYF	TGTGCCAGCTCACCACAGAGGGACTACGAGCAGTACTTC
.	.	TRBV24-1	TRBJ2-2	CATSDSWPAGTGELFF	TGTGCCACCAGTGACTCATGGCCGGCGGGCACCGGGGAGCTGTTTTTT
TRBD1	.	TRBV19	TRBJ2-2	CASRINWDRAYETGELFF	TGTGCCAGTAGAATAAACTGGGACAGGGCATACGAGACCGGGGAGCTGTTTTTT
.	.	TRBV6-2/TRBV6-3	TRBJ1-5	CASSYGSQGLGQPQHF	TGTGCCAGCAGTTACGGTAGTCAGGGGTTAGGACAGCCCCAGCATTTT
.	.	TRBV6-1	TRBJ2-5	CASSEYGQETQYF	TGTGCCAGCAGTGAATACGGGCAAGAGACCCAGTACTTC
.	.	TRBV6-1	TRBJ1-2	CASSERYGYTF	TGTGCCAGCAGTGAGAGGTATGGCTACACCTTC
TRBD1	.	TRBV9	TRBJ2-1	CASSTGTGLDNEQFF	TGTGCCAGCAGCACTGGGACAGGGCTAGACAATGAGCAGTTCTTC
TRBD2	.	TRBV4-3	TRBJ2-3	CASSQDSGGSDTQYF	TGCGCCAGCAGCCAAGACTCGGGGGGATCAGATACGCAGTATTTT
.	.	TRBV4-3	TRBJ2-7	CASSQEIGDYEQYF	TGCGCCAGCAGCCAAGAAATAGGGGACTACGAGCAGTACTTC
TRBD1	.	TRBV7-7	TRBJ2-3	CASSAGQGWTDTQYF	TGTGCTAGCAGCGCGGGACAGGGGTGGACAGATACGCAGTATTTT
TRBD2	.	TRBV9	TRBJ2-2	CASSLRREAGELFF	TGTGCCAGCAGCCTCCGACGGGAGGCCGGGGAGCTGTTTTTT
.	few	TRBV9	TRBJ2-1	CASSVGTGGQVYNEQFF	TGTGCCAGCAGCGTAGGCACAGGTGGGCAGGTTTACAATGAGCAGTTCTTC
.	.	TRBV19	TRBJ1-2	CASSIDRRGYTF	TGTGCCAGTAGTATAGACAGAAGAGGCTACACCTTC
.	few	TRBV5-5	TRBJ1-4	CASSDTTGGELFF	TGTGCCAGCAGCGACACCACAGGCGGGGAACTGTTTTTT
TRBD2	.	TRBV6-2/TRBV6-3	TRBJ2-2	CASSYSSLAGSGELFF	TGTGCCAGCAGTTACTCGAGTCTAGCGGGGTCTGGGGAGCTGTTTTTT
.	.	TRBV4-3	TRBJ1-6	CASSQDGTHNSPLHF	TGCGCCAGCAGCCAAGATGGCACCCATAATTCACCCCTCCACTTT
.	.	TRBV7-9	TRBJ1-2	CASSPAGQGGGYTF	TGTGCCAGCAGCCCCGCGGGGCAGGGTGGTGGCTACACCTTC
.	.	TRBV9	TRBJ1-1	CASSIRTGMNTEAFF	TGTGCCAGCAGCATCCGGACGGGAATGAACACTGAAGCTTTCTTT
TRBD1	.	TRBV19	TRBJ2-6	CASSIQGQGPSGANVLTF	TGTGCCAGTAGTATACAGGGACAGGGACCCTCTGGGGCCAACGTCCTGACTTTC
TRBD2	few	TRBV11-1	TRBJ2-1	CASSLDGRAGNEQFF	TGTGCCAGCAGCTTAGACGGGAGGGCCGGCAATGAGCAGTTCTTC
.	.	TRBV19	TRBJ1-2	CASSIFTDNYGYTF	TGTGCCAGTAGTATTTTTACAGATAACTATGGCTACACCTTC
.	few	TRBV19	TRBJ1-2	CASSINGQTDPGYTF	TGTGCCAGTAGTATCAACGGCCAGACAGATCCTGGCTACACCTTC
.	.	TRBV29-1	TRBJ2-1	CSASHNEQFF	TGCAGCGCCTCCCACAATGAGCAGTTCTTC
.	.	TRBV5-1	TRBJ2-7	CASSFQGRDEQYF	TGCGCCAGCAGCTTTCAGGGAAGAGACGAGCAGTACTTC
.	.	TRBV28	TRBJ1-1	CASSPPPAGANTEAFF	TGTGCCAGCAGTCCCCCCCCCGCGGGGGCAAACACTGAAGCTTTCTTT
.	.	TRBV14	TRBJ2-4	CASSSGVVANIQYF	TGTGCCAGCAGCTCCGGGGTGGTGGCGAACATTCAGTACTTC
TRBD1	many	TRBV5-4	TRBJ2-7	CASSARQGAGEQYF	TGTGCCAGCAGCGCCCGACAGGGGGCTGGCGAGCAGTACTTC
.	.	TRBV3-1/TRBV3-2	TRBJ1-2	CASSLGQNGYTF	TGTGCCAGCAGCCTCGGACAGAATGGCTACACCTTC
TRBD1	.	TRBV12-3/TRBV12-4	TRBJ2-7	CASLGQGVYEQYF	TGTGCCAGCCTGGGACAGGGGGTCTACGAGCAGTACTTC
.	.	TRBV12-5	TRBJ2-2	CASGRSAGNTGELFF	TGTGCTAGTGGGAGGAGCGCGGGGAACACCGGGGAGCTGTTTTTT
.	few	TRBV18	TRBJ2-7	CASSPSSTATYEQYF	TGTGCCAGCTCACCATCCTCAACAGCCACCTACGAGCAGTACTTC
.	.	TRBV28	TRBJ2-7	CASNLRPRNPSYEQYF	TGTGCCAGCAACCTAAGGCCCAGGAACCCATCCTACGAGCAGTACTTC
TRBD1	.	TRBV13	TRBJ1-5	CASSLGTGVSNQPQHF	TGTGCCAGCAGCTTGGGGACAGGGGTCAGCAATCAGCCCCAGCATTTT
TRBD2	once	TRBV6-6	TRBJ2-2	CASSREGGWNTGELFF	TGTGCCAGCAGTCGGGAGGGAGGTTGGAACACCGGGGAGCTGTTTTTT
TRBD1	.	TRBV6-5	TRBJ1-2	CASRRDRGNYGYTF	TGTGCCAGCAGACGGGACAGGGGAAACTATGGCTACACCTTC